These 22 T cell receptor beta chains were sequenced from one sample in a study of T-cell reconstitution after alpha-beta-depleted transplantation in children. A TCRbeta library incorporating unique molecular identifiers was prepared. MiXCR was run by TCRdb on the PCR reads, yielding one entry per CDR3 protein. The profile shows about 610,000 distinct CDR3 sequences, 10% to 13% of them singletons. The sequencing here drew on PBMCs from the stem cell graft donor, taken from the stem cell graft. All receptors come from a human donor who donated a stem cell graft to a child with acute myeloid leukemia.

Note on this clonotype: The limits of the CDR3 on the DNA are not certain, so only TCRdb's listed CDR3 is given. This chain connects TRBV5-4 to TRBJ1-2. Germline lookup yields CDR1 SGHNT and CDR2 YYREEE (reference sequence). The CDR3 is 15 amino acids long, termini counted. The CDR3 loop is CASSFGSGGVDGYTF.

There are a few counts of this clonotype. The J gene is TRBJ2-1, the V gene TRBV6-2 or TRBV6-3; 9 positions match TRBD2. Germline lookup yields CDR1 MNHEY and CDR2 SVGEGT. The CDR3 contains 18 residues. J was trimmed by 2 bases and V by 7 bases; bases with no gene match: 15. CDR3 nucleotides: TGTGCCAGCAAGACGTTTAGCGGGGGCCGTAGGCCCTACAATGAGCAGTTCTTC. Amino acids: CASKTFSGGRRPYNEQFF.

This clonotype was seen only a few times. CDR3 in amino acids: CSVVGANTGELFF. DNA for the CDR3: TGCAGCGTTGTGGGGGCGAACACCGGGGAGCTGTTTTTT. This rearrangement joins TRBV29-1 to TRBJ2-2, with D perhaps TRBD1 or TRBD2 (5 bases each). The germline V gene has CDR1 SQVTM and CDR2 ANQGSEA. V was pared by 4 bases and J by 0 bases, with 6 bases between. The CDR3 length is 13 residues.

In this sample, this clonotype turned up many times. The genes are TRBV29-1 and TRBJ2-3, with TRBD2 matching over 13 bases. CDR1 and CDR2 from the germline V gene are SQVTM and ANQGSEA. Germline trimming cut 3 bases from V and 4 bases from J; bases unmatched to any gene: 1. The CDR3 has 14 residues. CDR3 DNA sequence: TGCAGCGTTGACGGGACTAGCGGGGCAGATACGCAGTATTTT. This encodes CSVDGTSGADTQYF.

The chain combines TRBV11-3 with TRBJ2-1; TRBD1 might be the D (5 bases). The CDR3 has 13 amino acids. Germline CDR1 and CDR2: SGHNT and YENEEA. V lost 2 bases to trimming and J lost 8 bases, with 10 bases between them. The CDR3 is CASSLRQTDEQFF. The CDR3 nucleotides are TGTGCCAGCAGCTTACGACAGACGGATGAGCAGTTCTTC.

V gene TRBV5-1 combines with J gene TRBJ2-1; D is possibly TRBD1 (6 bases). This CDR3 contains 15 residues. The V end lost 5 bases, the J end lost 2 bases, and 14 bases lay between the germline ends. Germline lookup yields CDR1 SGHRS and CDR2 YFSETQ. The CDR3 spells CASRYSGTPYNEQFF. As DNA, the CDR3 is TGCGCCAGCAGGTACTCCGGGACACCCTACAATGAGCAGTTCTTC. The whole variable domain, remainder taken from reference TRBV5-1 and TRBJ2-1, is KAGVTQTPRYLIKTRGQQVTLSCSPISGHRSVSWYQQTPGQGLQFLFEYFSETQRNKGNFPGRFSGRQFSNSRSEMNVSTLELGDSALYLCASRYSGTPYNEQFFGPGTRLTVL.

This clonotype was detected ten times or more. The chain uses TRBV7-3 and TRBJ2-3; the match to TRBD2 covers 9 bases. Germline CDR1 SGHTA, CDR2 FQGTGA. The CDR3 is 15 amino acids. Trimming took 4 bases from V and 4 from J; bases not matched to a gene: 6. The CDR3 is CASSSRVAGADTQYF. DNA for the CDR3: TGTGCCAGCAGCTCCAGGGTAGCGGGAGCAGATACGCAGTATTTT. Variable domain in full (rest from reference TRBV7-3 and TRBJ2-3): GAGVSQTPSNKVTEKGKYVELRCDPISGHTALYWYRQSLGQGPEFLIYFQGTGAADDSGLPNDRFFAVRPEGSVSTLKIQRTERGDSAVYLCASSSRVAGADTQYFGPGTRLTVL.

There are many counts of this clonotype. The chain's CDR3 is CASSYLTGQGASRTEAFF. CDR3 nucleotide sequence: TGTGCCAGCAGTTACTTGACGGGACAGGGGGCTTCCCGCACTGAAGCTTTCTTT. The V and J genes are TRBV6-2 or TRBV6-3 and TRBJ1-1; 12 bases are a match to TRBD1. CDR3 length: 18 amino acids. The germline V gene has CDR1 MNHEY and CDR2 SVGEGT. With 1 base clipped from V and 4 bases from J, the junction kept 10 bases outside the gene matches.

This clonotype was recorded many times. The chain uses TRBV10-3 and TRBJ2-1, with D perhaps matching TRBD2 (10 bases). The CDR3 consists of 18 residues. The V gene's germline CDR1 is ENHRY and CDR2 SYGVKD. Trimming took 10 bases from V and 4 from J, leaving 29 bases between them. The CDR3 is CATQSRDRASGGYNEQFF. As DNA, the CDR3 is TGTGCCACTCAGTCCCGGGACAGGGCTAGCGGGGGATACAATGAGCAGTTCTTC.

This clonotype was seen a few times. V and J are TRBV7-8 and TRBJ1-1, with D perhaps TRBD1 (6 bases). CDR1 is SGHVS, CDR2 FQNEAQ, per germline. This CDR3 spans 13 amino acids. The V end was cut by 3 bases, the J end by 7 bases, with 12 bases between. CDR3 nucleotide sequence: TGTGCCAGCAGCTTCGCGACAGGAAATGAAGCTTTCTTT. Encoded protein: CASSFATGNEAFF.

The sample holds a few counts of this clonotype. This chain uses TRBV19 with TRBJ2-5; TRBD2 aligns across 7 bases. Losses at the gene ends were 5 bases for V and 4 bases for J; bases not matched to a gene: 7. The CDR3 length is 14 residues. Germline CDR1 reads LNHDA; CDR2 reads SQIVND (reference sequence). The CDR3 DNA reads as TGTGCCAGTAGTGAGGCGGGAGCTCGAGAGACCCAGTACTTC. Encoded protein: CASSEAGARETQYF.

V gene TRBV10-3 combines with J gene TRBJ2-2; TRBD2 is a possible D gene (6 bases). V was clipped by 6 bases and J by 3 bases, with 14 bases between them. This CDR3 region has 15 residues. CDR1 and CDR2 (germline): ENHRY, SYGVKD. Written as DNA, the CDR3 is TGTGCCATCAGGGCGACTAGTTCGGACACCGGGGAGCTGTTTTTT. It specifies CAIRATSSDTGELFF.

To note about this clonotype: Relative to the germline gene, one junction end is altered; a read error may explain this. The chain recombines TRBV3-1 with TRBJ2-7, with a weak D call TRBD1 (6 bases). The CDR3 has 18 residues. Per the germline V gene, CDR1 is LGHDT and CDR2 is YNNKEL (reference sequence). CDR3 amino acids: CACSQDLSGQTVVYEQYF. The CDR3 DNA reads TGTGCCTGCAGCCAAGATCTTTCTGGACAGACCGTTGTCTACGAGCAGTACTTC.

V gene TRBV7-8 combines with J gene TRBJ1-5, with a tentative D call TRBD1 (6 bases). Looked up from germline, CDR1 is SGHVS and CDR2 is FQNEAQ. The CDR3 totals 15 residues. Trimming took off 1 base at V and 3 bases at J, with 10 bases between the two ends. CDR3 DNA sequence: TGTGCCAGCAGCTTAGGGCCGGGACACAATCAGCCCCAGCATTTT. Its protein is CASSLGPGHNQPQHF.

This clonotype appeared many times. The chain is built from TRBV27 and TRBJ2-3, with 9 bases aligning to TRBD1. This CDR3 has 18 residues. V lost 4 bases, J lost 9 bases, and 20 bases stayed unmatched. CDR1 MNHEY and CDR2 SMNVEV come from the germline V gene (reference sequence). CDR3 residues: CASSSGTGTESITRTQYF. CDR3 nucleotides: TGTGCCAGCAGTTCCGGGACAGGGACGGAGTCTATAACAAGAACGCAGTATTTT.

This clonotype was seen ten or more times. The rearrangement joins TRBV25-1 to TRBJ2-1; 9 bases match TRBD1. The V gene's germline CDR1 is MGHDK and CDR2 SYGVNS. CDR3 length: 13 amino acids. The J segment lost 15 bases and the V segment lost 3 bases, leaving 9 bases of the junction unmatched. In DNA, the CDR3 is TGTGCCAGCAGTGAGACAGGGGGTATGGATCGGTTCTTC. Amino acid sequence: CASSETGGMDRFF. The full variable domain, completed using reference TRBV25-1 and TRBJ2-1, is EADIYQTPRYLVIGTGKKITLECSQTMGHDKMYWYQQDPGMELHLIHYSYGVNSTEKGDLSSESTVSRIRTEHFPLTLESARPSHTSQYLCASSETGGMDRFFGPGTRLTVL.

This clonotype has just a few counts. CDR3 nucleotide sequence: TGCAGTGCTAGAGACCCCGTCGGCACTGAAGCTTTCTTT. Its protein product is CSARDPVGTEAFF. The J gene is TRBJ1-1, the V gene TRBV20-1; no reliable D call. Trimming pared 0 bases from V and 4 bases from J, leaving 9 bases between. Germline V CDR1 and CDR2: DFQATT, SNEGSKA (reference sequence). The CDR3 runs 13 residues.

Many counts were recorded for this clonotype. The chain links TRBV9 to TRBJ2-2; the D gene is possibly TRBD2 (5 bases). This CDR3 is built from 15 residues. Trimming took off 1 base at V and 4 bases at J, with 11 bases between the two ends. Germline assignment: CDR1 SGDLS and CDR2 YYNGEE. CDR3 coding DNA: TGTGCCAGCAGCGTATTGGGGAGAACCACCGGGGAGCTGTTTTTT. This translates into CASSVLGRTTGELFF.

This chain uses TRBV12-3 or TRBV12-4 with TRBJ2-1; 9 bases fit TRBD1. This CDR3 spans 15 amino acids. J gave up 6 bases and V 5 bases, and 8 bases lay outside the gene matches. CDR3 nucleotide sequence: TGTGCCAGCAGTCCAGACAGGGGGGCACTCAATGAGCAGTTCTTC. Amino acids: CASSPDRGALNEQFF.

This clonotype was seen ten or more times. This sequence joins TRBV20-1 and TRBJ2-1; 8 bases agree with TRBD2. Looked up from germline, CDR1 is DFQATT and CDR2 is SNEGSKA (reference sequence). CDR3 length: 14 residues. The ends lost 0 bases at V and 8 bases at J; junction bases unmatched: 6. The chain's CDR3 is CSARDLSGNYEQFF. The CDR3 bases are TGCAGTGCTAGAGATCTTAGCGGGAACTATGAGCAGTTCTTC.

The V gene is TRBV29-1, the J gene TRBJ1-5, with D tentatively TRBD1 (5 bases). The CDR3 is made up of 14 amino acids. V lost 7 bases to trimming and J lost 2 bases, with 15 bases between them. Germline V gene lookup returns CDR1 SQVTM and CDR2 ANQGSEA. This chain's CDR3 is CSAAGGAGNQPQHF. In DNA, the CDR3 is TGCAGCGCAGCGGGAGGGGCTGGCAATCAGCCCCAGCATTTT.

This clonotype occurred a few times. In nucleotides, the CDR3 is TGTGCCAGCAGCCAAGATCTGAGGGGAGATACGCAGTATTTT. This sequence encodes CASSQDLRGDTQYF. The genes are TRBV3-1 and TRBJ2-3; possibly TRBD1 or TRBD2 for D (5 bases each). Trimming shortened V by 0 bases and J by 5 bases, and 9 bases separated the two germline ends. This CDR3 comprises 14 residues. CDR1 LGHDT and CDR2 YNNKEL come from the germline V gene (reference sequence).